The 5 T cell receptor beta chains below all came from one sample that was sequenced in a study of sequential checkpoint blockade in melanoma. This sample's treatment: randomized to nivolumab then ipilimumab (arm A) or the reverse (arm B). Sequencing used immunoSEQ multiplex PCR; TCRdb keeps in-frame clones, though not all of them. The sample has 15,000 to 20,000 clones; around 92% are singletons. The sequenced sample was CD8+ T cells sorted from blood (inferred from file names), obtained from a patient given nivolumab and ipilimumab in sequence. These receptor sequences come from a human donor with melanoma.

This chain connects TRBV13 to TRBJ2-1; 8 bases fit TRBD2. The CDR3 totals 20 residues. Germline CDR1 and CDR2: PRHDT and FYEKMQ (reference sequence). The V segment lost 5 bases and the J segment 0 bases; nucleotides outside the gene matches: 18. The CDR3 region is CASSTRNVAGIPSSYNEQFF. In nucleotides, the CDR3 is TGTGCCAGCAGCACTCGTAATGTAGCGGGGATACCTAGCTCCTACAATGAGCAGTTCTTC.

This clone was seen only once. The chain employs TRBV19 and TRBJ1-5, with D tentatively TRBD1 (6 bases). Trimming left V 3 bases short and J 3 bases short, with 18 bases between. Germline V gene sequence: CDR1 LNHDA, CDR2 SQIVND (reference sequence). This CDR3 has 17 residues. CDR3 nucleotide sequence: TGTGCCAGTAGTATTTGGGCTAACAGGGACGTCAATCAGCCCCAGCATTTT. Protein sequence: CASSIWANRDVNQPQHF.

This chain links TRBV28 with TRBJ1-5, with D possibly matching TRBD1 (5 bases). V was pared by 6 bases and J by 5 bases, with 17 bases between. The CDR3 consists of 15 residues. Germline V gene data show CDR1 as MDHEN and CDR2 as SYDVKM. This chain's CDR3 is CASSYTGTGDQPQHF. The DNA of the CDR3 is TGTGCCAGCAGCTACACCGGGACGGGGGATCAGCCCCAGCATTTT.

The chain recombines TRBV28 with TRBJ2-7; TRBD1 matches at 8 bases. J lost 3 bases, V lost 6 bases, and 10 bases had no gene match. Looked up from germline, CDR1 is MDHEN and CDR2 is SYDVKM. The CDR3 sequence is 15 residues long. In DNA form, the CDR3 reads TGTGCCAGCAGACCTACCGGGACAGGCGACTACGAGCAGTACGTC. Its protein is CASRPTGTGDYEQYV.

CDR3 region: CASTPTGIGYTF. DNA for the CDR3: TGCGCCAGCACCCCCACAGGGATTGGCTACACCTTC. This chain joins TRBV10-2 and TRBJ1-2; D is possibly TRBD1 (6 bases). Germline-derived CDR1 and CDR2 are WSHSY and SAAADI. CDR3 length equals 12 residues. V lost 7 bases to trimming and J lost 7 bases, with 13 bases between them.